Reported below is one TCR beta chain. Its specificity is unknown. This specimen comes from a study of shared clonotypes between healthy human individuals. Study context: Aged 18 to 49, the donors were a couple of women and a few men.

Study observations and caveats: Rarefaction analysis demonstrated incomplete sorted-subset sequencing notwithstanding large depth.

Assay: immunoSEQ multiplex PCR; the TCRdb copy retains only in-frame clones and omits some. The sample lists about 2.4 million clones; roughly 93% were seen once. Trimming stripped 8 bases from V and 3 bases from J, with 15 bases between. This CDR3 has 14 amino acids. Per the germline V gene, CDR1 is LNHDA and CDR2 is SQIVND (reference sequence). The source of this sequence is a young man in good health. Some clones in this sample may be carry-over from other donors' samples. This sequence joins TRBV19 and TRBJ2-3, with D unresolved. The specimen was naive CD4+ T cells from PBMCs. Subset in this sample: CD45RA+ positively selected. CDR3 region: CASAPAQFTDTQYF. CDR3 DNA: TGTGCCAGTGCGCCAGCCCAGTTTACAGATACGCAGTATTTT.